This T cell receptor beta chain came from a study of blood T cell repertoires in COVID-19. Sequenced by immunoSEQ multiplex PCR; TCRdb stores in-frame clones only, minus some. The data hold 350,000 to 400,000 clones, with approximately 88% observed a single time. CDR3 size: 13 residues. The germline V gene has CDR1 SGHRS and CDR2 YFSETQ. V lost 0 bases and J lost 4, with 7 bases in between. Sequences were obtained from PBMCs or T cells enriched from blood (not recorded which). The chain recombines TRBV5-1 with TRBJ1-2; TRBD1 might be the D (5 bases). The TCR was taken from a woman in her twenties or thirties with acute COVID-19. The CDR3 reads CASSLAGGYGYTF. DNA of the CDR3: TGCGCCAGCAGCTTGGCGGGGGGCTATGGCTACACCTTC. Together with reference TRBV5-1 and TRBJ1-2, the CDR3 gives the full variable domain: KAGVTQTPRYLIKTRGQQVTLSCSPISGHRSVSWYQQTPGQGLQFLFEYFSETQRNKGNFPGRFSGRQFSNSRSEMNVSTLELGDSALYLCASSLAGGYGYTFGSGTRLTVV.